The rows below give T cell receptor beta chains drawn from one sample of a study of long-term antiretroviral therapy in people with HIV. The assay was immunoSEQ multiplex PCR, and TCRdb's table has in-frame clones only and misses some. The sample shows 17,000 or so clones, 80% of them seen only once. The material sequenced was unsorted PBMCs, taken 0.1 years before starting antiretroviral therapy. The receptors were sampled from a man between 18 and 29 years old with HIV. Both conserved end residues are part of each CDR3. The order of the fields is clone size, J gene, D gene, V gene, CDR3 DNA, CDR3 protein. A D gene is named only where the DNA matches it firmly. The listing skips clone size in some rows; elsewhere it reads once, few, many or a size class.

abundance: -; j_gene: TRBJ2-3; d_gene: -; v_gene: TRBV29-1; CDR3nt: TGCAGCGTTGAAGGGCCGAAGCGCGGAGGCACAGATACGCAGTATTTT; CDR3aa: CSVEGPKRGGTDTQYF
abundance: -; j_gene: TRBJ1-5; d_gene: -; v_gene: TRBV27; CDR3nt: TGTGCCAGCAGCTGGGGGGCTACTCAGCCCCAGCATTTT; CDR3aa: CASSWGATQPQHF
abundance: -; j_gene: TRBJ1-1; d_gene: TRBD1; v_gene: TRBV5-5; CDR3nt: TGTGCCAGCAGCTTATGGACAGGGGACACTGAAGCTTTCTTT; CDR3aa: CASSLWTGDTEAFF
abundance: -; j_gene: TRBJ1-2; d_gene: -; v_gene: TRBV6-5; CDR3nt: TGTGCCAGCAGTAGCCCCCCGCCCCACGGGGGCTACACCTTC; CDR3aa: CASSSPPPHGGYTF
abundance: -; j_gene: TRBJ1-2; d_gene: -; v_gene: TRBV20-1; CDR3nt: TGCAGCGGAAACAGGGCTGGCTACACCTTC; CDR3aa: CSGNRAGYTF
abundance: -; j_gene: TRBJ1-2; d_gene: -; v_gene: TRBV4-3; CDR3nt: TGCGCCAGCAGCCAAGAAGAGTGGGCCAGTGGGGGCTACACCTTC; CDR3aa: CASSQEEWASGGYTF
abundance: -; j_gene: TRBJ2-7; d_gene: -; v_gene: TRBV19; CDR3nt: TGTGCCAGTAGTCTCAACAGGAATTCCTACGAGCAGTACTTC; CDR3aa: CASSLNRNSYEQYF
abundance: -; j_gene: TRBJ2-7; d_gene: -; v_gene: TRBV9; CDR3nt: TGTGCCAGCAGCGTTAGGGCAGGACAGACCTACGAGCAGTACTTC; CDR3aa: CASSVRAGQTYEQYF
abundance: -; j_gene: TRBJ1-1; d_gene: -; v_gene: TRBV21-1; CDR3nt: TGTGCCAGCAGCAAACCGCCAAGTATGAACACTGAAGCTTTCTTT; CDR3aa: CASSKPPSMNTEAFF
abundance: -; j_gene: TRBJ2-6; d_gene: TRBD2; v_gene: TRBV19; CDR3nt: TGTGCCAGTAACCGATTAGCGGGAGTTAGCGCTGGGGCCAACGTCCTGACTTTC; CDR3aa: CASNRLAGVSAGANVLTF
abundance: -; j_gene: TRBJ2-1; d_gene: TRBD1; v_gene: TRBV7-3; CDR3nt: TGTGCCAGCAGCGCCCGGGGACAGACCTCCTACAATGAGCAGTTCTTC; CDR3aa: CASSARGQTSYNEQFF
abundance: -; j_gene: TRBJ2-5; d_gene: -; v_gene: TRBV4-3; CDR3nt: TGCGCCAGCAGCCAAGATGGAGCTGGGGAGACCCAGTACTTC; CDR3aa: CASSQDGAGETQYF
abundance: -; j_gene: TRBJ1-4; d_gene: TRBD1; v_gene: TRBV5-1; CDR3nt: TGCGCCAGCAGCTGGGGGACAGGGGCTAATGAAAAACTGTTTTTT; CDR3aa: CASSWGTGANEKLFF
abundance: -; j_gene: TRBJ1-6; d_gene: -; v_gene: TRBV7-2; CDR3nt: TGTGCCAGCAGCACGTACAGGGATAAAGATTCACCCCTCCACTTT; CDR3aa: CASSTYRDKDSPLHF
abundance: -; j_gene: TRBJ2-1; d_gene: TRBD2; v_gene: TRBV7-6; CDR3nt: TGTGCCAGCACCCCGGGGGGTAGCGGGAGCAATGAGCAGTTCTTC; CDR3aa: CASTPGGSGSNEQFF
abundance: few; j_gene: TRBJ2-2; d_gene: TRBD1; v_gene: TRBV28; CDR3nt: TGTGCCAGCAGAACGACCGGGACAGGGGTCACCGGGGAGCTGTTTTTT; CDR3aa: CASRTTGTGVTGELFF
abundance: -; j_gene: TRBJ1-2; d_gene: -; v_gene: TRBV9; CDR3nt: TGTGCCAGCAGCGTAAGGGGAGGACAGATCTATGGCTACACCTTC; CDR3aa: CASSVRGGQIYGYTF
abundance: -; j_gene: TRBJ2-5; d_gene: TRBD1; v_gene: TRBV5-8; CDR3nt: TGTGCCAGCAGCAGAAGGACAGGGGGCCAAGAGACCCAGTACTTC; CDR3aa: CASSRRTGGQETQYF
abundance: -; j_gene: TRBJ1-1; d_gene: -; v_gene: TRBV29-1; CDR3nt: TGCAGCACCGAAACAGGGAGGGCTGAAGCTTTCTTT; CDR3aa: CSTETGRAEAFF
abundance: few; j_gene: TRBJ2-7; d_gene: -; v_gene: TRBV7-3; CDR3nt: TGTGCCAGCTCCCCAGGGATAAACTACGAGCAGTACTTC; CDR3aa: CASSPGINYEQYF
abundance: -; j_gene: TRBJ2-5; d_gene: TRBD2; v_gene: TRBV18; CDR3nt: TGTGCCAGCTCACCCTATAGCGGGATACAAGAGACCCAGTACTTC; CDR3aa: CASSPYSGIQETQYF
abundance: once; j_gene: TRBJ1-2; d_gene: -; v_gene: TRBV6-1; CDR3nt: TGTGCCAGCAGTGAGATGACAGGTGGCGCATCCAACTATGGCTACACCTTC; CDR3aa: CASSEMTGGASNYGYTF
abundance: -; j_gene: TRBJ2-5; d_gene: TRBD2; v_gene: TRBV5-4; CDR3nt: TGTGCCAGCAGCTCAGGACTAGCGGGGGAAGAGACCCAGTACTTC; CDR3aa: CASSSGLAGEETQYF
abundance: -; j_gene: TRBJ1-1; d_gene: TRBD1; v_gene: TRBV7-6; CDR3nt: TGTGCCAGCAGACCAGGGGGTAAGGTCACTGAAGCTTTCTTT; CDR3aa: CASRPGGKVTEAFF
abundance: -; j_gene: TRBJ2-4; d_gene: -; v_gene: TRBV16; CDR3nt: TGTGCCAGCAGCCAAAGACAGGTGGACATTCAGTACTTC; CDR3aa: CASSQRQVDIQYF
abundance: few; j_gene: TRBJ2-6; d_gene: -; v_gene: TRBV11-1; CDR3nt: TGTGCCAGCAGCCGACAGGCTGGGGCCAACGTCCTGACTTTC; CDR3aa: CASSRQAGANVLTF
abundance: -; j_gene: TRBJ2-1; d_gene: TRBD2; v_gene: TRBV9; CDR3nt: TGTGCCAGCAGCGGGGGGGGTGCGGGAGGGAACAATGAGCAGTTCTTC; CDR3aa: CASSGGGAGGNNEQFF
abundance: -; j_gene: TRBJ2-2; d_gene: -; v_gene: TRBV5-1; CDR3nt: TGCGCCAGCAGCTTTACTCCGGACACCGGGGAGCTGTTTTTT; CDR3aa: CASSFTPDTGELFF
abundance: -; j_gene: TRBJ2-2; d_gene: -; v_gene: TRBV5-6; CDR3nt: TGTGCCAGCAGCCCCCGGGTGGACGGGGAGCTGTTTTTT; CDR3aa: CASSPRVDGELFF
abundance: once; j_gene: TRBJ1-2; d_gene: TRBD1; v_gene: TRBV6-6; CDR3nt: TGTGCCAGCAGGAACCTGGGACAGATTAACTATGGCTACACCTTC; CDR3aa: CASRNLGQINYGYTF